This T cell receptor beta chain was captured by sequencing in a study of T cell responses to AZD1222 COVID-19 vaccine. Study-level findings and limits: Females made up more of the donors, who were largely white British, and clonal diversity may have come out too low.

The assay was immunoSEQ multiplex PCR, and TCRdb's table has in-frame clones only and misses some. The sample has 95,000 to 120,000 clones, roughly nine tenths seen once. Germline assignment: CDR1 MDHEN and CDR2 SYDVKM. The CDR3 covers 16 residues. Trimming cost V 0 bases and J 0 bases; bases outside gene matches: 3. This clone has a single count. Its matching antigen is unknown. The chain has TRBV28 and TRBJ2-3; TRBD2 aligns across 7 bases. This sample comprised peripheral blood, obtained on day 0 of MenACWY control vaccination. The TCR comes from an adult in good health. CDR3 sequence (DNA): TGTGCCAGCAGTTTATGGACTAGCCTTAGCACAGATACGCAGTATTTT. Residues: CASSLWTSLSTDTQYF. The whole variable domain, remainder taken from reference TRBV28 and TRBJ2-3, is DVKVTQSSRYLVKRTGEKVFLECVQDMDHENMFWYRQDPGLGLRLIYFSYDVKMKEKGDIPEGYSVSREKKERFSLILESASTNQTSMYLCASSLWTSLSTDTQYFGPGTRLTVL.